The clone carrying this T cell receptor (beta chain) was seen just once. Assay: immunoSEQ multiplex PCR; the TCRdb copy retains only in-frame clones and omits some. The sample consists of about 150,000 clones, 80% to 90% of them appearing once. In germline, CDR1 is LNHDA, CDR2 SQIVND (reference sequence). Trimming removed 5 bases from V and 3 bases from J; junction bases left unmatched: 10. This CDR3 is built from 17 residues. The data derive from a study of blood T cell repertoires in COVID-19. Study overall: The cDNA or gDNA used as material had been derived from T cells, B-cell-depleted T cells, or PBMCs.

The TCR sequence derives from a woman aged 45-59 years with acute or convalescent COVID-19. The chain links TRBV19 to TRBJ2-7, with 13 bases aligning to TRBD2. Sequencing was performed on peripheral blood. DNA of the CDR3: TGTGCCAGTAGTCCCGGGACTAGCGGGACGGTCCTCTACGAGCAGTACTTC. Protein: CASSPGTSGTVLYEQYF.